This TCR beta chain was sequenced for a study of CD8 T cells in ankylosing spondylitis. General study results and limits: Within matched ankylosing spondylitis synovial fluid, disease-linked clones were reportedly significantly enriched.

One entry per CDR3 protein, called by TCRdb with MiXCR from the 5' RACE reads. The table records more than 35,000 distinct CDR3 sequences, around 2.9% of them present only once. CDR1 is SGDLS and CDR2 is YYNGEE in the germline V gene. The V end was cut by 2 bases, the J end by 3 bases, with 12 bases between. CDR3 length: 15 amino acids. The table lists this clonotype with many counts. What it recognizes is unknown. The clonotype comes from a male donor with ankylosing spondylitis or in good health (not recorded which). The chain carries TRBV9 and TRBJ1-5; D not certain. The material sequenced was blood, either unsorted or a sorted T cell fraction (not recorded which). Written as DNA, the CDR3 is TGTGCCAGCAGCGTTGGACCCTTGGACAATCAGCCCCAGCATTTT. Residues: CASSVGPLDNQPQHF.